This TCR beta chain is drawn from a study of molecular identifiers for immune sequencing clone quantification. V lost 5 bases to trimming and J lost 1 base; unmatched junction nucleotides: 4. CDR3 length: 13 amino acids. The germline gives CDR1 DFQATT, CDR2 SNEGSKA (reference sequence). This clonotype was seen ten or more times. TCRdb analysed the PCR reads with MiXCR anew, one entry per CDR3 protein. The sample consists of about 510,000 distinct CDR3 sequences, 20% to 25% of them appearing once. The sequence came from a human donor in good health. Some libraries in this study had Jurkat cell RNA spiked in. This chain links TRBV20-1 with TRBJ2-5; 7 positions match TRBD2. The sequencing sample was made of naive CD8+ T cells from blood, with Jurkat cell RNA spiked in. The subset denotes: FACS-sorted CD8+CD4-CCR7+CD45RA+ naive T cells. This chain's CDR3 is CSARLAAQETQYF. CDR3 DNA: TGCAGTGCTCGCCTAGCGGCCCAAGAGACCCAGTACTTC.